The sequence of this TCR beta chain was determined in a study of beta chain bispecific antibodies for T cell cancers listed by TCRdb under 2021. About the investigation overall: Healthy donor T cells were cocultured with T cell leukemia lines and bispecific antibodies, and TRBV sequencing of the surviving cells was then used to measure how much each TRBV family was depleted. Jurkat cells expressed surface TRBV12 (TRBV12-3), and HPB-ALL cells expressed surface TRBV5-5. General study outcomes and caveats: Every sequenced sample was a mix of normal T cells and leukemia cell line cells, and most of the targeted TRBV signal originated from the leukemia cells instead of the normal T cells. Cross-reactivity of the anti-TRBV5-5 antibody with TRBV5-6 was attributed to high sequence similarity between the two genes.

This clonotype was counted ten times or more. It has no known antigen specificity. The sample holds no much larger clone one base away, and base qualities are not on file. Including the terminal cysteine and phenylalanine, the CDR3 comprises 16 residues. Of all the DNA, just the CDR3 is kept, 48 bases in frame from base 1. V is cut back by 5 bases and J by 2 bases, with 8 bases in the junction unmatched. The germline V gene specifies SGHVS as CDR1 and FQNEAQ as CDR2. T cells were expanded from blood mononuclear cells for two to four days using either anti-CD3 antibody OKT3 or CD3/CD28 Dynabeads. The culture conditions for expanded T cells were RPMI 1640 plus 10% fetal bovine serum, recombinant human IL-2 (100 IU/ml) and IL-7 (about 5 ng/ml). Each coculture mixed some 50,000 target cells and some 50,000 normal T cells with bispecific antibody in approximately 93 ul and was incubated at 37 degrees C for around 16 hours. Every bispecific antibody was made of two single-chain variable fragments expressed in a single-chain diabody format with a His tag. The effector T cells were obtained from healthy human donors, with peripheral blood mononuclear cells isolated from leukapheresis samples by Ficoll density gradient centrifugation.

Unique molecular identifier barcodes were incorporated into the libraries and were used for clonotype quantification. Qiagen AllPrep DNA/RNA Micro kits were used to isolate total RNA, and an Agilent TapeStation was used to check RNA quality. TCR beta libraries were built by 5' RACE: cDNA synthesis followed by two PCR steps using TCR beta constant-region gene-specific primers. Sequencing of the TCR beta libraries was performed on an Illumina MiSeq platform. Per the source publication's procedure: MIGEC, MiXCR and VDJtools were used for read processing. Clonotype frequency was computed as the clonotype's share of unique molecular identifiers among all unique molecular identifiers in the sample. Any TRBV gene that IMGT lists as a pseudogene or open reading frame, and is therefore nonfunctional, such as TRBV1, TRBV12-1 and TRBV21, was left out. Using fastp at Q25 and MiXCR, TCRdb reprocessed the public reads and kept productive beta chains. Records with the same CDR3 protein are collapsed into one entry carrying the most frequent genes and DNA. The V and J calls were not made by the authors but by TCRdb's processing. Present in this sample are approximately 15,000 distinct CDR3 sequences, 2.1% of which were seen just once. The ten largest clones capture about 7% of the sample.

The sequence is built from TRBV7-8 and TRBJ1-2; 10 central nucleotides agree with TRBD1. Input material: healthy donor T cells cultured with leukemia cells. This sequence was found in a human donor in good health. Some clones in this sample may be carry-over from other donors' samples. The base sequence is TGTGCCAGCAGCCTCGAGCGGACAGGGGGGAACTATGGCTACACCTTC. The translation is CASSLERTGGNYGYTF.